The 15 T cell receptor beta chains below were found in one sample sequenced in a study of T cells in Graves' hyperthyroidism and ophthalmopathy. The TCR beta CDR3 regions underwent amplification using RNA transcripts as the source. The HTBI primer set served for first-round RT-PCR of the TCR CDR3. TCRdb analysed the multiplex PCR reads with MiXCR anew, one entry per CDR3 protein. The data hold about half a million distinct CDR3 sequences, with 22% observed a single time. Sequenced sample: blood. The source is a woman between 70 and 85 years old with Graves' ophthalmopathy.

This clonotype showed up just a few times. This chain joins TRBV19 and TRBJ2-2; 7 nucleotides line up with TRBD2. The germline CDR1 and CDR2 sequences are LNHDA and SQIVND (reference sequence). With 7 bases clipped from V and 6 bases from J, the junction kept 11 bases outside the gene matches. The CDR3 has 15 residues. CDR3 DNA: TGTGCCAGTAAATGGGGGGGAGGGTTGGCCGGGGAGCTGTTTTTT. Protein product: CASKWGGGLAGELFF.

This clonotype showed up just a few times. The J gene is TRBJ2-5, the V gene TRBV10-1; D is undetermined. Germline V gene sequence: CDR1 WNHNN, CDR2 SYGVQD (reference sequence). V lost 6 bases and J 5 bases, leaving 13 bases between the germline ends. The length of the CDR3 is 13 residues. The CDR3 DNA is TGCGCCAGCAGCGCTATGAGTGGCGAGACCCAGTACTTC. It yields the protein CASSAMSGETQYF.

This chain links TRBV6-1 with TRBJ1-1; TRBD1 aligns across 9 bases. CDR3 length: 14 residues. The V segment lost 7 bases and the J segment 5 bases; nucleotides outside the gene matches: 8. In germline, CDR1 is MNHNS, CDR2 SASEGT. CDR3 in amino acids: CASKPDRGNTEAFF. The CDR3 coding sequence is TGTGCCAGCAAGCCCGACAGGGGGAATACTGAAGCTTTCTTT.

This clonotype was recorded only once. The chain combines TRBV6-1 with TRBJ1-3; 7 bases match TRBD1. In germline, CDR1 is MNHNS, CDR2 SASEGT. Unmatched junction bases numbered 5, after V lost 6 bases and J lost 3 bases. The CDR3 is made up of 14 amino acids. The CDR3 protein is CASRGTEVGNTIYF. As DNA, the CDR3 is TGTGCCAGCAGGGGGACAGAGGTTGGAAACACCATATATTTT.

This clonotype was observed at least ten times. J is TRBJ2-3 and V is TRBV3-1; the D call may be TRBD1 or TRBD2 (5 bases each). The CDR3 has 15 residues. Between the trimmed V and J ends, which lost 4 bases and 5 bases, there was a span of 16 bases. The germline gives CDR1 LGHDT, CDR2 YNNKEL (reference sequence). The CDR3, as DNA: TGTGCCAGCAGCCCCAGACTCCCTGGGGGAGATACGCAGTATTTT. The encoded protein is CASSPRLPGGDTQYF.

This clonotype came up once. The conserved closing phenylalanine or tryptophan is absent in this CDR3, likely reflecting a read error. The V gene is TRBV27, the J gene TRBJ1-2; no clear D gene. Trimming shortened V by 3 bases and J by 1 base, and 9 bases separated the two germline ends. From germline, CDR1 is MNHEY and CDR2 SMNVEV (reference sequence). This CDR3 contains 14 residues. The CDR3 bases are TGTGCCAGCAGTTTCACCGGCAGTAACTATGGCTACACCTAC. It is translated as CASSFTGSNYGYTY.

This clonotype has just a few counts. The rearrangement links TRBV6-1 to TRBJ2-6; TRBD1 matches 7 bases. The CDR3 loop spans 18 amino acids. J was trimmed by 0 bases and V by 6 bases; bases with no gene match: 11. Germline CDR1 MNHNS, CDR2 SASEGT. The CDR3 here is CASSYGWDRRSGANVLTF. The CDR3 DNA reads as TGTGCCAGCAGCTACGGATGGGACAGACGCTCTGGGGCCAACGTCCTGACTTTC.

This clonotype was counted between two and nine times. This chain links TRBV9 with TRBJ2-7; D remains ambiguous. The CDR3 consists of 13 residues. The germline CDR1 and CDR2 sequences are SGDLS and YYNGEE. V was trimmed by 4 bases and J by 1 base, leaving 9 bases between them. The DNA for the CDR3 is TGTGCCAGCAGCCCCCACAAATCCTACGAGCAGTACTTC. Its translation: CASSPHKSYEQYF.

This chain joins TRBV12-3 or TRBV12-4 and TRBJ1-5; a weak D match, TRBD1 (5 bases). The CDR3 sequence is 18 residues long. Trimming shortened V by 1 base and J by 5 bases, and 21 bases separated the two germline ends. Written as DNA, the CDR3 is TGTGCCAGCAGTTTAGACCCCCCATTGTGGGGCAGGGATCAGCCCCAGCATTTT. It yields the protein CASSLDPPLWGRDQPQHF.

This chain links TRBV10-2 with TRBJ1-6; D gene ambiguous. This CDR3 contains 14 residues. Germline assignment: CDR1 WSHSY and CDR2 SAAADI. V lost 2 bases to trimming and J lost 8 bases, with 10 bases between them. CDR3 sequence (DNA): TGCGCCAGCAGTGAGGGGGTTCGGGATTCACCCCTCCACTTT. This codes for CASSEGVRDSPLHF.

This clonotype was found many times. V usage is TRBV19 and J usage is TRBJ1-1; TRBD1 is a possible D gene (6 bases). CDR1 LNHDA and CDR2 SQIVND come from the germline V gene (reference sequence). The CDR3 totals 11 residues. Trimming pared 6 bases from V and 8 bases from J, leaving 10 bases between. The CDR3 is CASSLQGEAFF. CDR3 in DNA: TGTGCCAGTAGCCTACAGGGAGAAGCTTTCTTT.

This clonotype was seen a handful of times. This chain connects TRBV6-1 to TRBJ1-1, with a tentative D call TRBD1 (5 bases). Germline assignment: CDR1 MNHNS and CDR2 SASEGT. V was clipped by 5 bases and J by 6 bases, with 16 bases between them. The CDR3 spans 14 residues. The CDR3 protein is CASSSHPTAPEAFF. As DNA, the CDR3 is TGTGCCAGCAGTTCTCACCCGACAGCCCCTGAAGCTTTCTTT.

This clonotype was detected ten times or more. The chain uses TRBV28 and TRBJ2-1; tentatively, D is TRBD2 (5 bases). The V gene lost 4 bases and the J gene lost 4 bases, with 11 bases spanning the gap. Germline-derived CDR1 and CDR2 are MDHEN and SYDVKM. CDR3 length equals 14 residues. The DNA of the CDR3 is TGTGCCAGCAGTTCCCTACTAGGGTACAATGAGCAGTTCTTC. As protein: CASSSLLGYNEQFF.

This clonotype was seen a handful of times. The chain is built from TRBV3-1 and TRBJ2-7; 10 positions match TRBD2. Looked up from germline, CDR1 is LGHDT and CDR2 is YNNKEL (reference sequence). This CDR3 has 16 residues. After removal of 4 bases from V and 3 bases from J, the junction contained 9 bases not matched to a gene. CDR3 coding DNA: TGTGCCAGCAGCCCCTTCGGGCTAGCGGGAGACTACGAGCAGTACTTC. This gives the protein CASSPFGLAGDYEQYF.

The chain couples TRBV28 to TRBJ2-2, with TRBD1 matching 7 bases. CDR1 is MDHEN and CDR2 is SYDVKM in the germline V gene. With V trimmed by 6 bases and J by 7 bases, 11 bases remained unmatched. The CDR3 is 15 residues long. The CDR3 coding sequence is TGTGCCAGCAGGACCCCGACAGGGTTGGTCGGGGAGCTGTTTTTT. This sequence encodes CASRTPTGLVGELFF.